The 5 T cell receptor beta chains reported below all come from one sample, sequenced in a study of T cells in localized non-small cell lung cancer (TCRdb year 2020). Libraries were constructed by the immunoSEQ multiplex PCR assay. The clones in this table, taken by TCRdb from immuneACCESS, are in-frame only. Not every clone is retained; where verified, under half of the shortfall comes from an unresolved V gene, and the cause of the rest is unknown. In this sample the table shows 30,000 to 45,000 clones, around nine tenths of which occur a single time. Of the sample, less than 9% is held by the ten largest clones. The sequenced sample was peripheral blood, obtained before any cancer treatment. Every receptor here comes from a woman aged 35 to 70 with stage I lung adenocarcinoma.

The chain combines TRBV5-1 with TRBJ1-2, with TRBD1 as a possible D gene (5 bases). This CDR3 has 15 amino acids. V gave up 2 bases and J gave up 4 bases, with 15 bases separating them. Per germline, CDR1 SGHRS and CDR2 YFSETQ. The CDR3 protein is CASSLRQTGGYGYTF. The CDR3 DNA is TGCGCCAGCAGCTTACGACAGACCGGGGGCTATGGCTACACCTTC.

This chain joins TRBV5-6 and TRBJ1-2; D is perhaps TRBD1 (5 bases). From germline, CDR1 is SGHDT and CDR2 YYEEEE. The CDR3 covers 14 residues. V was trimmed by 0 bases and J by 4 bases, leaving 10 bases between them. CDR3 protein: CASSLVTGAYGYTF. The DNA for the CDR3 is TGTGCCAGCAGCTTGGTCACAGGAGCCTATGGCTACACCTTC.

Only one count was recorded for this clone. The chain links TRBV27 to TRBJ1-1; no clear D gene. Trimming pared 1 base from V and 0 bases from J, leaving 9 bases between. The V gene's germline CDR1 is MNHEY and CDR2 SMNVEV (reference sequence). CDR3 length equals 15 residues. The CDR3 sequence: CASSLLGYMNTEAFF. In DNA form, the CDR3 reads TGTGCCAGCAGTTTATTGGGGTACATGAACACTGAAGCTTTCTTT.

CDR3 DNA: TGTGCCAGCAGTGACAGGGGGCAGACTGAAGCTTTCTTT. Its protein product is CASSDRGQTEAFF. This rearrangement joins TRBV2 to TRBJ1-1, with TRBD1 identical over 8 bases. CDR1 and CDR2 (germline): SNHLY, FYNNEI. V dropped 3 bases and J dropped 5; count of bases not matched to a gene: 2. The CDR3 sequence is 13 residues long. Full variable domain (outside the CDR3, taken from reference TRBV2 and TRBJ1-1): EPEVTQTPSHQVTQMGQEVILRCVPISNHLYFYWYRQILGQKVEFLVSFYNNEISEKSEIFDDQFSVERPDGSNFTLKIRSTKLEDSAMYFCASSDRGQTEAFFGQGTRLTVV.

The CDR3 reads CASSLERSAGEGNEQFF. CDR3 nucleotides: TGTGCCAGCAGCTTGGAGCGGTCAGCCGGGGAAGGCAATGAGCAGTTCTTC. The chain links TRBV5-8 to TRBJ2-1; a possible D gene is TRBD2 (5 bases). Germline V gene sequence: CDR1 SGHTS, CDR2 YDEGEE. CDR3 length equals 17 residues. Trimming removed 0 bases at V and 6 bases at J, with 19 bases between.